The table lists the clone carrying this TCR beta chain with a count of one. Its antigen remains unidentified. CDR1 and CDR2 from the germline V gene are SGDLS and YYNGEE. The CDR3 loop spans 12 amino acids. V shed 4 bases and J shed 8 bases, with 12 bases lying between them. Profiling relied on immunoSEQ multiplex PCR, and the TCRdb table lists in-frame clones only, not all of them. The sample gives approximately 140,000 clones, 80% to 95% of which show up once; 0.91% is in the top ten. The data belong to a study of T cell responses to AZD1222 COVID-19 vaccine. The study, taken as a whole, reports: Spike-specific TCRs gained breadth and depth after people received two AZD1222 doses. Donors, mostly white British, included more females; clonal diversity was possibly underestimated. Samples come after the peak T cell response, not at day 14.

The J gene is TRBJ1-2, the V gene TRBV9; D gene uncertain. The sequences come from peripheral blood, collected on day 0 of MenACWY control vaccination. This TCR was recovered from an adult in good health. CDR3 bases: TGTGCCAGCAGCTTAGGGAGGGCCGGCTACACCTTC. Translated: CASSLGRAGYTF.